These T cell receptor beta chains were read from a single sample in a study of blood T cells in healthy people across ages. In TCRdb, the 5' RACE reads were re-called with MiXCR into one record per CDR3 protein. The sample shows 1.5 million to 1.8 million distinct CDR3 sequences, approximately 43% of them seen only once. The source material was blood. The receptors stem from a woman between 18 and 29 years old in good health. CDR3s include the opening cysteine and the closing phenylalanine or tryptophan. Each record gives: J gene, D gene, V gene, clone size, CDR3 length, CDR3 DNA, CDR3 protein. A D gene is named only where the DNA matches it firmly. Rows may omit the clone size; those that give it use once, few, many or a size class.

j_gene: TRBJ2-3
d_gene: NA
v_gene: TRBV9
abundance: NA
len: 16
CDR3nt: TGTGCCAGCAGCGTAGATCCGGGGCGATTGGCAGATACGCAGTATTTT
CDR3aa: CASSVDPGRLADTQYF

j_gene: TRBJ2-3
d_gene: NA
v_gene: TRBV2
abundance: NA
len: 17
CDR3nt: TGTGCCGGCAGCTCGGGACTGGCATACCCCCACACAGATACGCAGTATTTT
CDR3aa: CAGSSGLAYPHTDTQYF

j_gene: TRBJ2-3
d_gene: NA
v_gene: TRBV7-2
abundance: once
len: 16
CDR3nt: TGTGCCAGCAGCTTATTTAGCGGAGAAACCACAGATACGCAGTATTTT
CDR3aa: CASSLFSGETTDTQYF

j_gene: TRBJ1-1
d_gene: NA
v_gene: TRBV7-2
abundance: once
len: 16
CDR3nt: TGTGCCAGCAGCTTCCTCGTCGGGGGCGGGACCACTGAAGCTTTCTTT
CDR3aa: CASSFLVGGGTTEAFF

j_gene: TRBJ1-5
d_gene: NA
v_gene: TRBV6-1
abundance: once
len: 14
CDR3nt: TGTGCCAGCAATAGGAAAGGGTTGGGTCAGCCCCAGCATTTT
CDR3aa: CASNRKGLGQPQHF

j_gene: TRBJ1-2
d_gene: NA
v_gene: TRBV29-1
abundance: few
len: 14
CDR3nt: TGCAGCGTTGCCAGGACAACTGCTAACTATGGCTACACCTTC
CDR3aa: CSVARTTANYGYTF

j_gene: TRBJ1-1
d_gene: NA
v_gene: TRBV5-1
abundance: NA
len: 15
CDR3nt: TGCGCCAGCAGCTTTAGCAGTCCCCCGAACACTGAAGCTTTCTTT
CDR3aa: CASSFSSPPNTEAFF

j_gene: TRBJ2-7
d_gene: NA
v_gene: TRBV6-5
abundance: NA
len: 16
CDR3nt: TGTGCCAGCAGTTACTTACCGGGGGGCGGCGGCTACGAGCAGTACTTC
CDR3aa: CASSYLPGGGGYEQYF

j_gene: TRBJ2-7
d_gene: NA
v_gene: TRBV7-3
abundance: NA
len: 15
CDR3nt: TGTGCCAGCAGCTTATTGGGGGGAGCCTACAATGAGCAGTACTTC
CDR3aa: CASSLLGGAYNEQYF

j_gene: TRBJ1-6
d_gene: NA
v_gene: TRBV6-6
abundance: NA
len: 14
CDR3nt: TGTGCCAGCGGCCCAATGGGACGGAATTCACCCCTCCACTTT
CDR3aa: CASGPMGRNSPLHF

j_gene: TRBJ2-3
d_gene: NA
v_gene: TRBV6-2/TRBV6-3
abundance: NA
len: 14
CDR3nt: TGTGCCAGCAGCCTGGGAGTGTGGGCAGATACGCAGTATTTT
CDR3aa: CASSLGVWADTQYF

j_gene: TRBJ1-2
d_gene: TRBD1
v_gene: TRBV29-1
abundance: NA
len: 13
CDR3nt: TGCAGCGTTCAGAGACAGGGGAACTATGGCTACACCTTC
CDR3aa: CSVQRQGNYGYTF

j_gene: TRBJ2-7
d_gene: NA
v_gene: TRBV5-4
abundance: NA
len: 15
CDR3nt: TGTGCCAGCAGTCCTTCGGGGCGAGGCTCCTACGAGCAGTACTTC
CDR3aa: CASSPSGRGSYEQYF

j_gene: TRBJ2-7
d_gene: TRBD2
v_gene: TRBV18
abundance: NA
len: 15
CDR3nt: TGTGCCAGCTCCCCCGGGAGGGGACAATACAATGAGCAGTACTTC
CDR3aa: CASSPGRGQYNEQYF

j_gene: TRBJ2-7
d_gene: TRBD2
v_gene: TRBV4-2
abundance: few
len: 18
CDR3nt: TGTGCCAGCAGCCAAGCCCGCATTCGACTAGCGGGAGCCTACGAGCAGTACTTC
CDR3aa: CASSQARIRLAGAYEQYF

j_gene: TRBJ2-7
d_gene: TRBD2
v_gene: TRBV7-2
abundance: few
len: 15
CDR3nt: TGTGCCAGCAGCTTAGAGGGACTAGCGGTCTACGAGCAGTACTTC
CDR3aa: CASSLEGLAVYEQYF

j_gene: TRBJ2-7
d_gene: TRBD2
v_gene: TRBV4-1
abundance: few
len: 17
CDR3nt: TGCGCCAGCAGCCAAGTGTACGCTAGCGGGGGGCGGTACGAGCAGTACTTC
CDR3aa: CASSQVYASGGRYEQYF

j_gene: TRBJ2-7
d_gene: NA
v_gene: TRBV4-3
abundance: NA
len: 14
CDR3nt: TGCGCCAGCAGCCAAGATGTGGACTTAGGCGAGCAGTACTTC
CDR3aa: CASSQDVDLGEQYF